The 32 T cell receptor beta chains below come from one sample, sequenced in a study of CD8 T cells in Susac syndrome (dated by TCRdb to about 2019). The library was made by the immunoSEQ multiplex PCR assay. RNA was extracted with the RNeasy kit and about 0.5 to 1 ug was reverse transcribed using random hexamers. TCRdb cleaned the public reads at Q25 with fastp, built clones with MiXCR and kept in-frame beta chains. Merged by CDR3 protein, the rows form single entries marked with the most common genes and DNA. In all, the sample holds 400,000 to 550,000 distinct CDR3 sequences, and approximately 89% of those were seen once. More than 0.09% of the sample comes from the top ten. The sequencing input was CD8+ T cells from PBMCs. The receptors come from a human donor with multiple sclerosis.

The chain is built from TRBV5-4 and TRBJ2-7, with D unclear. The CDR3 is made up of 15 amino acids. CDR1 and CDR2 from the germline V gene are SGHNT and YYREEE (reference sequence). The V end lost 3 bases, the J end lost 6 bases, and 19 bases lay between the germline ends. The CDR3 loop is CASSSITGSTFEQYF. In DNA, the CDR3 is TGTGCCAGCAGCTCCATAACCGGGTCAACTTTCGAGCAGTACTTC. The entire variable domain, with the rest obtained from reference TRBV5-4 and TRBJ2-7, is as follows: ETGVTQSPTHLIKTRGQQVTLRCSSQSGHNTVSWYQQALGQGPQFIFQYYREEENGRGNFPPRFSGLQFPNYSSELNVNALELDDSALYLCASSSITGSTFEQYFGPGTRLTVT.

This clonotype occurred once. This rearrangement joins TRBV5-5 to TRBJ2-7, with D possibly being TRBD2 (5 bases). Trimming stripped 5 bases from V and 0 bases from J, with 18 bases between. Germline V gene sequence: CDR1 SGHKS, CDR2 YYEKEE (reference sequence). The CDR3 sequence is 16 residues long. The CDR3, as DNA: TGTGCCAGCAGGAAAGGACTGACGATGGGCTCCTACGAGCAGTACTTC. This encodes CASRKGLTMGSYEQYF.

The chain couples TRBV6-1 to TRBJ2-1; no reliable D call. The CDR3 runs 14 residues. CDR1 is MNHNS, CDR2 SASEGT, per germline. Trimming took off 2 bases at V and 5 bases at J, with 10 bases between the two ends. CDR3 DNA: TGTGCCAGCAGTGAACAAGCCAGTCACAATGAGCAGTTCTTC. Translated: CASSEQASHNEQFF.

The chain's CDR3 is CASSGGTTNEKLFF. The CDR3 DNA sequence: TGTGCCAGCAGCGGGGGAACAACTAATGAAAAACTGTTTTTT. This chain joins TRBV9 and TRBJ1-4; D not certain. The CDR3 extends over 14 amino acids. V was clipped by 3 bases and J by 0 bases, with 6 bases between them. From germline, CDR1 is SGDLS and CDR2 YYNGEE.

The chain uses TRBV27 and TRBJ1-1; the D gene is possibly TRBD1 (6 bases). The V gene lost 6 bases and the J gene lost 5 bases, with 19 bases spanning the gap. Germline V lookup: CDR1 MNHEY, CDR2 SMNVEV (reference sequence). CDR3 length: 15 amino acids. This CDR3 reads CASRQGGVHGTEAFF. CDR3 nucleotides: TGTGCCAGCAGACAGGGTGGGGTTCATGGGACTGAAGCTTTCTTT.

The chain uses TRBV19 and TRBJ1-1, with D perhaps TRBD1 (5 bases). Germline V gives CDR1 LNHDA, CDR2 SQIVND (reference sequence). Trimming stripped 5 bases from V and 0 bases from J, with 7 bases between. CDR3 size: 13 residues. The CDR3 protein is CASSARVNTEAFF. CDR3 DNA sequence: TGTGCCAGTAGTGCCAGGGTGAACACTGAAGCTTTCTTT.

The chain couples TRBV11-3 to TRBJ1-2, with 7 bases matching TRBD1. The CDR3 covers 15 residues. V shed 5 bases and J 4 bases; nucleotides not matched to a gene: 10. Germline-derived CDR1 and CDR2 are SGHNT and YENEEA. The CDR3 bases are TGTGCCAGCAGCGCTCCGGGACAGCCACGCTATGGCTACACCTTC. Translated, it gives CASSAPGQPRYGYTF.

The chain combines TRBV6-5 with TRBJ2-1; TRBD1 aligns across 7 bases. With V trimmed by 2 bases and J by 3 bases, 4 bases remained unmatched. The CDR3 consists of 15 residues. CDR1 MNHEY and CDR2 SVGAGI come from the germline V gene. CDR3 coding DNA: TGTGCCAGCAGTTACGAGGGGGCGGGCTACAATGAGCAGTTCTTC. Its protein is CASSYEGAGYNEQFF.

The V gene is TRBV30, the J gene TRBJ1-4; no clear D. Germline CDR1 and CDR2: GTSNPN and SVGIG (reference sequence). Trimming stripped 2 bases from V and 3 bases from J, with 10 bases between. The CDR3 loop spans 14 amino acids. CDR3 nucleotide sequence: TGTGCCTGGAGTCCCTCAATCTCTAATGAAAAACTGTTTTTT. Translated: CAWSPSISNEKLFF.

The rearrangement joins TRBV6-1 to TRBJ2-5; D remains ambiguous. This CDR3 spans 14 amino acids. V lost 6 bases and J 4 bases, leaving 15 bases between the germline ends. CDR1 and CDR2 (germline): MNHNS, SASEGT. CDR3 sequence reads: CASSLGFGAETQYF. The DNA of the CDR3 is TGTGCCAGCAGCCTGGGGTTCGGTGCAGAGACCCAGTACTTC.

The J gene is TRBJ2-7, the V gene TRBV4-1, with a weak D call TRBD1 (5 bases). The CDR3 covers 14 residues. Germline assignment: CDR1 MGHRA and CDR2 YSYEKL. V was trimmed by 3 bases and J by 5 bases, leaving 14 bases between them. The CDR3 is CASSQQGSNNEQYF. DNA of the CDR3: TGCGCCAGCAGCCAGCAGGGTTCTAACAACGAGCAGTACTTC.

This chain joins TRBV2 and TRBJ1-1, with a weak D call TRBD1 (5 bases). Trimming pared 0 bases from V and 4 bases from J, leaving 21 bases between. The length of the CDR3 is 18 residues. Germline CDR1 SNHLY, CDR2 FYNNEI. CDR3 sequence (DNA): TGTGCCAGCAGTGAAGCGCTTCAGGGAGGTCGAGATCCCACTGAAGCTTTCTTT. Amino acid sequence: CASSEALQGGRDPTEAFF.

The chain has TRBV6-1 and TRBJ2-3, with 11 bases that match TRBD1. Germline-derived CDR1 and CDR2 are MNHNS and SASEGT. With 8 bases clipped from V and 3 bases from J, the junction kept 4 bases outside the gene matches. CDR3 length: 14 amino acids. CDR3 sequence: CASSGQGATDTQYF. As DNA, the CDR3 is TGTGCCAGCTCAGGACAGGGGGCAACAGATACGCAGTATTTT.

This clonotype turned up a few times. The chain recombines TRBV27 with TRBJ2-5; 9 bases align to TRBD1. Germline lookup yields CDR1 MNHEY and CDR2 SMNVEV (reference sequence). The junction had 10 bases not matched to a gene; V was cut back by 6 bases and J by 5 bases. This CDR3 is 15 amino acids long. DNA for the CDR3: TGTGCCAGCAGCAAGGAACAGGGGGCAGGGGAGACCCAGTACTTC. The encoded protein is CASSKEQGAGETQYF.

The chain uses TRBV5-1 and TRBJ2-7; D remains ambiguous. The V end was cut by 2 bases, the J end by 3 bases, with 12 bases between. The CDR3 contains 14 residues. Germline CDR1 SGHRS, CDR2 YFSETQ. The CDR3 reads CASSFGRVNYEQYF. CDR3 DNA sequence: TGCGCCAGCAGCTTCGGGCGCGTAAACTACGAGCAGTACTTC.

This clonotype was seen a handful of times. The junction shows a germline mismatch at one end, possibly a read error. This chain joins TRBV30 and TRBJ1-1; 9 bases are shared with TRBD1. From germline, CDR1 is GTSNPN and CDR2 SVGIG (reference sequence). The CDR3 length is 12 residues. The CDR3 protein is CAWGTGNPEAFF. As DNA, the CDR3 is TGTGCCTGGGGGACAGGGAACCCTGAAGCTTTCTTT. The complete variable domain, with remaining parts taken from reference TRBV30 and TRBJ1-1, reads SQTIHQWPATLVQPVGSPLSLECTVEGTSNPNLYWYRQAAGRGLQLLFYSVGIGQISSEVPQNLSASRPQDRQFILSSKKLLLSDSGFYLCAWGTGNPEAFFGQGTRLTVV.

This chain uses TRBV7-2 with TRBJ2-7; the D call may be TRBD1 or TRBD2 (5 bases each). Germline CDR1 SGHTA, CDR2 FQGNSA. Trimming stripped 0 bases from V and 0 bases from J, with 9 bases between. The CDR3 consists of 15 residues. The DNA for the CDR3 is TGTGCCAGCAGCTTAGCCGGGACGCCCTCCTACGAGCAGTACTTC. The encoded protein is CASSLAGTPSYEQYF.

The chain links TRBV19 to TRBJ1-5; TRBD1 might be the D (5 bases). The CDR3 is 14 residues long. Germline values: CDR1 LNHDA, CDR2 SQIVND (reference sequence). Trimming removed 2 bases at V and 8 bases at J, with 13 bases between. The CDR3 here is CASSILATEEPQHF. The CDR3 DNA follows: TGTGCCAGTAGTATATTGGCGACAGAGGAGCCCCAGCATTTT.

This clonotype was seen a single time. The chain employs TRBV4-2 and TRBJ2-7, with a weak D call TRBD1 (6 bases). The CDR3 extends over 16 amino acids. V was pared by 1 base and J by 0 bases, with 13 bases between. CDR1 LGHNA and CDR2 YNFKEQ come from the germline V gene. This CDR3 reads CASSQATGGSSYEQYF. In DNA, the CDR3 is TGTGCCAGCAGCCAAGCGACAGGTGGGAGCTCCTACGAGCAGTACTTC.

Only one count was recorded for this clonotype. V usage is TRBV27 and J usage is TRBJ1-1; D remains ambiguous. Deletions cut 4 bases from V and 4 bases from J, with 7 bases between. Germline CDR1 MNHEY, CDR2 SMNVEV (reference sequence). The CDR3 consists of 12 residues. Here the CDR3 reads CASSSGSTEAFF. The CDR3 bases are TGTGCCAGCAGTTCAGGTAGCACTGAAGCTTTCTTT.

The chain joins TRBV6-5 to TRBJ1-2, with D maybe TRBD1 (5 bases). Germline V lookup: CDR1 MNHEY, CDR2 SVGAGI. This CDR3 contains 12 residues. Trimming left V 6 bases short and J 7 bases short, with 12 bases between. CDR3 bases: TGTGCCAGCAGGGCGGGGGAGGCTGGCTACACCTTC. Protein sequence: CASRAGEAGYTF.

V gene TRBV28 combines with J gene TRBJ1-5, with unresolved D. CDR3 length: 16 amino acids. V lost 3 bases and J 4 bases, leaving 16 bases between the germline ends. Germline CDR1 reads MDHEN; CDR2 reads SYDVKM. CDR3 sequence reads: CASSFSITAENQPQHF. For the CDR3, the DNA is TGTGCCAGCAGTTTTAGCATCACAGCAGAAAATCAGCCCCAGCATTTT.

CDR3: CASSFLGSGGTDTQYF. DNA of the CDR3: TGTGCCAGCAGCTTTCTCGGTTCGGGGGGCACAGATACGCAGTATTTT. This rearrangement joins TRBV7-3 to TRBJ2-3; D perhaps matches TRBD2 (6 bases). CDR3 length equals 16 residues. V lost 3 bases to trimming and J lost 1 base, with 14 bases between them. CDR1 is SGHTA, CDR2 FQGTGA, per germline. The full variable domain, rest sourced from reference TRBV7-3 and TRBJ2-3, is GAGVSQTPSNKVTEKGKYVELRCDPISGHTALYWYRQSLGQGPEFLIYFQGTGAADDSGLPNDRFFAVRPEGSVSTLKIQRTERGDSAVYLCASSFLGSGGTDTQYFGPGTRLTVL.

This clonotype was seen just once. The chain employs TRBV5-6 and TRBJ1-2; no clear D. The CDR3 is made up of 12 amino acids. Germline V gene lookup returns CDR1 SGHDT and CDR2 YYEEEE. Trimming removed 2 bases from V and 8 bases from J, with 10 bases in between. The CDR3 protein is CASSFYPRGYTF. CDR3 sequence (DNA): TGTGCCAGCAGCTTTTATCCCCGCGGCTACACCTTC.

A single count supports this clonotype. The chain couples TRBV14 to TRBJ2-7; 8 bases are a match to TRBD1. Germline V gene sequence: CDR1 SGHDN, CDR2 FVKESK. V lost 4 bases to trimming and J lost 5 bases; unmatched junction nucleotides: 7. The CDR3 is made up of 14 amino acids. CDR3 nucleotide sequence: TGTGCCAGCAGCCGTAGACAGGGGTTCCACGAGCAGTACTTC. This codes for CASSRRQGFHEQYF.

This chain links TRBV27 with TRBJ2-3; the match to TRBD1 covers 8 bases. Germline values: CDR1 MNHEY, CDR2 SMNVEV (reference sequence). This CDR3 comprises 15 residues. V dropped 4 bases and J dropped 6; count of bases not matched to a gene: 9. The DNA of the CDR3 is TGTGCCAGCAGTTCGGACAGGGCTCTTCTGGATACGCAGTATTTT. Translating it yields CASSSDRALLDTQYF.

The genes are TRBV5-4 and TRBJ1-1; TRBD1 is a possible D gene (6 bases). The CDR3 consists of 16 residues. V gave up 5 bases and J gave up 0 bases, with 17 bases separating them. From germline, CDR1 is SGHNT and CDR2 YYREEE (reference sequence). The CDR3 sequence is CASSRGGRRLNTEAFF. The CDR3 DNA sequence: TGTGCCAGCAGTAGGGGGGGCAGGAGGCTGAACACTGAAGCTTTCTTT.

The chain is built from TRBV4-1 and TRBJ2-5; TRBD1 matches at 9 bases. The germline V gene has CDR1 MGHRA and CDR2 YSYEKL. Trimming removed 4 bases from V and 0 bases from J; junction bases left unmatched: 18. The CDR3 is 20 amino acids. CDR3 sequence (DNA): TGCGCCAGCAGCCGTACAGGGGGCGCACTCCCCTCAGAGTACCAAGAGACCCAGTACTTC. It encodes CASSRTGGALPSEYQETQYF.

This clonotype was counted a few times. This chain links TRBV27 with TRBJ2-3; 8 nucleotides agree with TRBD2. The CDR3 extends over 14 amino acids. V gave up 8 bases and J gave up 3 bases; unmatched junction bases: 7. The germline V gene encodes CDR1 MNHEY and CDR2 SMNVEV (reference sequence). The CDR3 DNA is TGTGCCAGCGTGAGCGGGAGAGTAACAGATACGCAGTATTTT. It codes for CASVSGRVTDTQYF.

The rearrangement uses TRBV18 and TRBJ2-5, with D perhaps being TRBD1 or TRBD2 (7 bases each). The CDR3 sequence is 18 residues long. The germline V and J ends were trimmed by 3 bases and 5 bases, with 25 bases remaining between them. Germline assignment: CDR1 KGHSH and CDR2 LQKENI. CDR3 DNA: TGTGCCAGCTCACCCCTCCCGACAGGGAGGGACCCCATGGAGACCCAGTACTTC. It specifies CASSPLPTGRDPMETQYF.

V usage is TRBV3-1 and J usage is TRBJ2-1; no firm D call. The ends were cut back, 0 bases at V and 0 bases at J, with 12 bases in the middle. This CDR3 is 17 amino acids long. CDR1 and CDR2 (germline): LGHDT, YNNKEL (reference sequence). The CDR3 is CASSQDSDESSYNEQFF. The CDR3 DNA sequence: TGTGCCAGCAGCCAAGATTCCGACGAGAGCTCCTACAATGAGCAGTTCTTC.

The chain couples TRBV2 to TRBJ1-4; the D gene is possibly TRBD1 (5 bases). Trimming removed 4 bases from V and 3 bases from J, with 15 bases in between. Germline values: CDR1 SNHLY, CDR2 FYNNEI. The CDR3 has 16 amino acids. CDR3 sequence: CASSGVRDASNEKLFF. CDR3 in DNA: TGTGCCAGCAGTGGGGTCCGGGACGCCTCTAATGAAAAACTGTTTTTT.